Sequencing of this T cell receptor (beta chain) was carried out in a study of blood T cells in healthy people across ages. Notes on the study in general: The long-lived group displayed more naive CD4+ cells, plus higher diversity, than the aged donors did.

This clonotype was counted only a few times. No antigen is known for it. The second PCR ran roughly 7 to 12 cycles with a sample-barcoded 5' primer and J-beta primers. Every molecule of cDNA carried a tag from a template-switch adaptor with 12 random nucleotides. TCRdb independently ran MiXCR on the 5' RACE reads; one entry per CDR3 protein. The sample gives a few hundred thousand distinct CDR3 sequences, about 25% of which show up once; 18% is in the top ten. The V end lost 5 bases, the J end lost 0 bases, and 14 bases lay between the germline ends. The CDR3 runs 16 residues. Germline CDR1 and CDR2: SEHNR and FQNEAQ (reference sequence).

What was sequenced was blood. The clonotype originates from a woman in her 70s in good health. The rearrangement joins TRBV7-9 to TRBJ1-3; no clear D gene. CDR3 sequence: CASSPAGVYSGNTIYF. The CDR3 nucleotides are TGTGCCAGCAGCCCTGCTGGCGTCTACTCTGGAAACACCATATATTTT.